Following are 32 T cell receptor beta chains from one sample sequenced in a study of CD8+CD57+ T cells in acquired aplastic anemia. The use of genomic DNA as template underpinned the TCR beta VDJ and CDR3 profiling. TCRdb ran MiXCR on the reads and lists one entry per CDR3 protein. The repertoire holds approximately 190,000 distinct CDR3 sequences, with about three fifths as singletons. Sequenced material: sorted CD4+, CD8+, or CD8+CD57+ T cells (not recorded which) from PBMCs. These receptors were collected from a human donor with severe aplastic anemia or a healthy control (not recorded which).

This sequence joins TRBV2 and TRBJ2-5; tentatively, D is TRBD2 (6 bases). Germline loops: CDR1 SNHLY, CDR2 FYNNEI. This CDR3 has 12 amino acids. The germline V and J ends were trimmed by 7 bases and 5 bases, with 11 bases remaining between them. CDR3 DNA: TGTGCCAGCAAAGGGGCGGGGGAGACCCAGTACTTC. Its protein is CASKGAGETQYF.

Note on this clonotype: A read error may account for a junction end that differs from germline. The chain employs TRBV7-9 and TRBJ2-7; D not resolved. Germline loops: CDR1 SEHNR, CDR2 FQNEAQ (reference sequence). This CDR3 has 18 amino acids. Written as DNA, the CDR3 is TGCGCCAGCAGCTTGGAGCCAGCCCGGCAGGCCCCGACCTACGAGCAGTACTTC. It codes for CASSLEPARQAPTYEQYF.

This clonotype was seen only a few times. The V and J genes are TRBV7-9 and TRBJ1-1; D not certain. Trimming stripped 5 bases from V and 0 bases from J, with 7 bases between. The CDR3 sequence is 13 residues long. Germline V gene data show CDR1 as SEHNR and CDR2 as FQNEAQ (reference sequence). The CDR3 sequence: CASSQDLNTEAFF. CDR3 DNA: TGTGCCAGCAGCCAAGACCTGAACACTGAAGCTTTCTTT.

The chain employs TRBV9 and TRBJ2-5; D might be TRBD2 (6 bases). The J call is in doubt because the DNA end fits TRBJ2-7 better. The CDR3 extends over 13 amino acids. The germline gives CDR1 SGDLS, CDR2 YYNGEE. The CDR3 loop reads CASSVGGVDEQYF. The CDR3 region has the DNA TGTGCCAGCAGCGTAGGGGGGGTCGACGAGCAGTACTTC.

V and J are TRBV4-2 and TRBJ2-5, with TRBD2 as a possible D gene (5 bases). The end of the DNA fits TRBJ2-7 better, so the J call may be wrong. The CDR3 has 14 amino acids. Germline CDR1 and CDR2: LGHNA and YNFKEQ. CDR3 nucleotides: TGTGCCAGCAGCCAAGTCGACGGGGAGTACGAGCAGTACTTC. Encoded protein: CASSQVDGEYEQYF.

The chain has TRBV15 and TRBJ2-2; D call uncertain. Trimming took off 0 bases at V and 3 bases at J, with 5 bases between the two ends. Germline assignment: CDR1 LNHNV and CDR2 YYDKDF (reference sequence). The length of the CDR3 is 14 residues. Written as DNA, the CDR3 is TGTGCCACCAGCAGAGATCGAGACACCGGGGAGCTGTTTTTT. Amino acids: CATSRDRDTGELFF. Supplemented by reference TRBV15 and TRBJ2-2, the full variable domain reads DAMVIQNPRYQVTQFGKPVTLSCSQTLNHNVMYWYQQKSSQAPKLLFHYYDKDFNNEADTPDNFQSRRPNTSFCFLDIRSPGLGDTAMYLCATSRDRDTGELFFGEGSRLTVL.

This chain uses TRBV7-8 with TRBJ1-2; the match to TRBD1 covers 8 bases. The length of the CDR3 is 14 residues. Per germline, CDR1 SGHVS and CDR2 FQNEAQ. The junction had 12 bases not matched to a gene; V was cut back by 3 bases and J by 12 bases. The CDR3 protein is CASSFPGQDSGNTF. The CDR3 nucleotides are TGTGCCAGCAGCTTTCCGGGACAGGACTCTGGAAACACCTTC.

This clonotype was recorded many times. J is TRBJ2-1 and V is TRBV20-1; 14 positions agree with TRBD2. The CDR3 is made up of 16 amino acids. CDR1 is DFQATT and CDR2 is SNEGSKA in the germline V gene (reference sequence). Trimming took 6 bases from V and 5 from J; bases not matched to a gene: 9. CDR3 in amino acids: CSAPTSGGVWDNEQFF. As DNA, the CDR3 is TGCAGTGCCCCGACTAGCGGGGGGGTGTGGGACAATGAGCAGTTCTTC.

V gene TRBV29-1 combines with J gene TRBJ2-7; 7 nucleotides match TRBD1. Germline V gene sequence: CDR1 SQVTM, CDR2 ANQGSEA. The CDR3 sequence is 14 residues long. The junction had 7 bases not matched to a gene; V was cut back by 3 bases and J by 2 bases. CDR3 in DNA: TGCAGCGTTGAGGGACAGACATACCCCTACGAGCAGTACTTC. Its protein is CSVEGQTYPYEQYF.

This clonotype was observed at least ten times. The gene calls are TRBV13 and TRBJ2-2; no reliable D call. CDR3 length equals 14 residues. The V end was cut by 5 bases, the J end by 3 bases, with 10 bases between. In germline, CDR1 is PRHDT, CDR2 FYEKMQ (reference sequence). In DNA, the CDR3 is TGTGCCAGCAGCGCCTCATCGGACACCGGGGAGCTGTTTTTT. Encoded protein: CASSASSDTGELFF.

The rearrangement links TRBV7-2 to TRBJ1-4; D might be TRBD1 (6 bases). In germline, CDR1 is SGHTA, CDR2 FQGNSA. The CDR3 is 15 residues long. The V gene lost 5 bases and the J gene lost 0 bases, with 10 bases spanning the gap. CDR3 DNA: TGTGCCAGCAGCGAGGCAGGGGCAACTAATGAAAAACTGTTTTTT. Translated, it gives CASSEAGATNEKLFF.

This clonotype was seen ten or more times. CDR3 DNA sequence: TGCGCCAGCAGCTTGGAGTGGCTAGCGGGGGGATGGTACCAAGAGACCCAGTACTTC. Translation: CASSLEWLAGGWYQETQYF. V and J are TRBV5-1 and TRBJ2-5; TRBD2 matches 11 bases. V trimming: 0 bases; J trimming: 0 bases; junction bases outside the gene matches: 10. This CDR3 region has 19 residues. CDR1 is SGHRS, CDR2 YFSETQ, per germline.

The chain employs TRBV9 and TRBJ2-7; 8 nucleotides align to TRBD1. Losses at the gene ends were 8 bases for V and 5 bases for J; bases not matched to a gene: 3. Per germline, CDR1 SGDLS and CDR2 YYNGEE. This CDR3 contains 11 residues. CDR3 in amino acids: CARTGEDEQYF. Written as DNA, the CDR3 is TGTGCCAGGACAGGGGAGGACGAGCAGTACTTC. Supplemented by reference TRBV9 and TRBJ2-7, the full variable domain reads DSGVTQTPKHLITATGQRVTLRCSPRSGDLSVYWYQQSLDQGLQFLIQYYNGEERAKGNILERFSAQQFPDLHSELNLSSLELGDSALYFCARTGEDEQYFGPGTRLTVT.

The J gene is TRBJ2-3, the V gene TRBV29-1; TRBD1 agrees at 9 bases. CDR1 and CDR2 (germline): SQVTM, ANQGSEA. The CDR3 length is 14 residues. V was pared by 5 bases and J by 5 bases, with 8 bases of the junction left unmatched. CDR3 in amino acids: CSVTGGERVDTQYF. CDR3 sequence (DNA): TGCAGCGTTACAGGGGGCGAAAGGGTAGATACGCAGTATTTT.

This chain joins TRBV7-6 and TRBJ1-1; D ambiguous. Germline CDR1 is SGHVS and CDR2 is FNYEAQ. The germline V and J ends were trimmed by 1 base and 4 bases, with 13 bases remaining between them. This CDR3 region has 15 residues. For the CDR3, the DNA is TGTGCCAGCAGCTTAGGGCCCCGCTTAGGCACTGAAGCTTTCTTT. Translation gives CASSLGPRLGTEAFF.

This chain joins TRBV7-2 and TRBJ2-7; 10 bases are shared with TRBD2. This CDR3 has 15 residues. Trimming at V came to 3 bases and at J to 7 bases, leaving 9 bases not matched to a gene. The germline gives CDR1 SGHTA, CDR2 FQGNSA. The CDR3 loop reads CASSFSGLAGVEQYF. The CDR3, as DNA: TGTGCCAGCAGCTTCTCGGGGCTAGCGGGAGTTGAGCAGTACTTC.

The CDR3 DNA reads as TGCGCCAGCAGTGAGGTCCCGGGACTAGTCAAAGAGTACAATGAGCAGTTCTTC. Translating it yields CASSEVPGLVKEYNEQFF. The V call is TRBV10-2, the J call TRBJ2-1; 8 nucleotides agree with TRBD2. J was trimmed by 4 bases and V by 2 bases; bases with no gene match: 13. Germline CDR1 WSHSY, CDR2 SAAADI. The CDR3 extends over 18 amino acids.

The chain employs TRBV10-3 and TRBJ2-1, with D perhaps TRBD2 (6 bases). V was clipped by 11 bases and J by 0 bases, with 11 bases between them. The CDR3 is made up of 13 amino acids. Germline assignment: CDR1 ENHRY and CDR2 SYGVKD. The DNA of the CDR3 is TGTGCCTCGAGGACTATCTCCTACAATGAGCAGTTCTTC. It translates to CASRTISYNEQFF.

This sequence joins TRBV10-1 and TRBJ2-7, with D perhaps matching TRBD1 (6 bases). The germline CDR1 and CDR2 sequences are WNHNN and SYGVQD (reference sequence). The length of the CDR3 is 16 residues. The V and J ends lost 4 bases and 1 base respectively, with 17 bases between them. CDR3 loop: CASSAADSRASYEQYF. The CDR3 DNA reads as TGCGCCAGCAGTGCCGCGGACAGCCGGGCGTCCTACGAGCAGTACTTC.

The genes are TRBV2 and TRBJ1-5; D ambiguous. The length of the CDR3 is 14 residues. Germline CDR1 SNHLY, CDR2 FYNNEI. V was pared by 3 bases and J by 0 bases, with 6 bases between. The CDR3 DNA follows: TGTGCCAGCAGTGAGGTGAATAGCAATCAGCCCCAGCATTTT. It codes for CASSEVNSNQPQHF.

The V call is TRBV2, the J call TRBJ2-3; the match to TRBD2 covers 10 bases. J was trimmed by 1 base and V by 4 bases; bases with no gene match: 5. This CDR3 contains 16 residues. Germline V lookup: CDR1 SNHLY, CDR2 FYNNEI. The CDR3 DNA follows: TGTGCCAGCAGTGGACCGACTAGCGGGCGCACAGATACGCAGTATTTT. Protein sequence: CASSGPTSGRTDTQYF.

Note on this clonotype: Sequence at one end of the junction differs from germline and may be a read error. This chain uses TRBV7-3 with TRBJ2-1; perhaps TRBD2 as D (5 bases). Germline V gene sequence: CDR1 SGHTA, CDR2 FQGTGA. The CDR3 length is 15 residues. CDR3 in DNA: TGTGCCAGCAGTGAAGGTGAGACTAACTACAATGAGCGGTTCTTC. It encodes CASSEGETNYNERFF. Based on the CDR3 plus reference TRBV7-3 and TRBJ2-1, the full variable domain is GAGVSQTPSNKVTEKGKYVELRCDPISGHTALYWYRQSLGQGPEFLIYFQGTGAADDSGLPNDRFFAVRPEGSVSTLKIQRTERGDSAVYLCASSEGETNYNERFFGPGTRLTVL.

This clonotype was found many times. V usage is TRBV19 and J usage is TRBJ2-5; 7 nucleotides line up with TRBD1. The germline CDR1 and CDR2 sequences are LNHDA and SQIVND (reference sequence). The V and J ends lost 4 bases and 9 bases, in that order; junction bases with no gene match: 14. The CDR3 has 15 amino acids. The CDR3 sequence is CASSKRDSLAESQYF. DNA for the CDR3: TGTGCCAGTAGTAAGAGGGACAGTCTCGCGGAGTCCCAGTACTTC.

This clonotype has ten or more counts. The J gene is TRBJ2-5, the V gene TRBV7-2; D ambiguous. Germline lookup yields CDR1 SGHTA and CDR2 FQGNSA. V was pared by 1 base and J by 3 bases, with 3 bases between. The CDR3 extends over 12 amino acids. Written as DNA, the CDR3 is TGTGCCAGCAGCTTAGTGGAAGAGACCCAGTACTTC. Amino acids: CASSLVEETQYF.

This clonotype was counted between two and nine times. The chain uses TRBV7-3 and TRBJ1-1; D is possibly TRBD1 (5 bases). The CDR3 has 13 residues. V lost 5 bases, J lost 1 base, and 8 bases lay in between. Per the germline V gene, CDR1 is SGHTA and CDR2 is FQGTGA. This chain's CDR3 is CASSKGQNTEAFF. The CDR3 DNA follows: TGTGCCAGCAGCAAAGGACAGAACACTGAAGCTTTCTTT.

This clonotype has a single count. The V call is TRBV20-1, the J call TRBJ1-5; D gene unclear. V dropped 3 bases and J dropped 5 bases, with 8 bases sitting between them. The CDR3 runs to 12 residues. Looked up from germline, CDR1 is DFQATT and CDR2 is SNEGSKA (reference sequence). For the CDR3, the DNA is TGCAGTGCTAGTCCTGCGTATCAGCCCCAGCATTTT. Amino acid sequence: CSASPAYQPQHF.

In the case of this clonotype: A much larger clone differs by one base, so this may be a read error. This rearrangement joins TRBV11-2 to TRBJ1-2, with 11 bases lining up with TRBD1. CDR1 and CDR2 (germline): SGHAT, FQNNGV. V lost 5 bases and J lost 7; bases outside the gene matches: 12. The CDR3 extends over 16 amino acids. In nucleotides, the CDR3 is TGTGCCAGCAGCCCAAGGACAGGGGGCTTGAAATGTGGCTACACCTTC. Amino acid sequence: CASSPRTGGLKCGYTF.

This clonotype was recorded once. The genes are TRBV2 and TRBJ1-3, with D hard to call. The germline V gene encodes CDR1 SNHLY and CDR2 FYNNEI. The V and J ends lost 2 bases and 2 bases respectively, with 10 bases between them. The CDR3 length is 15 residues. CDR3 sequence (DNA): TGTGCCAGCAGTGAATGGACGGGTGCTGGAAACACCATATATTTT. It specifies CASSEWTGAGNTIYF.

This chain links TRBV9 with TRBJ2-7; D is undetermined. Trimming took 0 bases from V and 3 from J, leaving 10 bases between them. This CDR3 comprises 14 residues. Germline CDR1 and CDR2: SGDLS and YYNGEE. The CDR3 coding sequence is TGTGCCAGCAGCGTAGGAAGGTCGGGCTACGAGCAGTACTTC. Translating gives CASSVGRSGYEQYF.

The rearrangement joins TRBV7-2 to TRBJ2-7; D remains unclear. The CDR3 has 13 amino acids. Germline loops: CDR1 SGHTA, CDR2 FQGNSA. Trimming took 10 bases from V and 2 from J, leaving 15 bases between them. In DNA, the CDR3 is TGTGCCACTCAGGCCGGATATACCTACGAGCAGTACTTC. This sequence encodes CATQAGYTYEQYF.

A note on this clonotype: One end of the junction is discordant with germline, which a read error may explain. CDR3: CASSTWESRGELFF. The CDR3 DNA sequence: TGTGCCAGTAGTACCTGGGAGTCGCGCGGGGAGCTGTTTTTC. The V gene is TRBV19, the J gene TRBJ2-2, with a tentative D call TRBD2 (6 bases). The germline V gene has CDR1 LNHDA and CDR2 SQIVND (reference sequence). CDR3 length: 14 residues.

V usage is TRBV24-1 and J usage is TRBJ2-1; 7 nucleotides match TRBD2. The CDR3 has 17 residues. V was clipped by 7 bases and J by 7 bases; unmatched bases: 18. CDR1 and CDR2 (germline): KGHDR, SFDVKD. The CDR3, as DNA: TGTGCCACCAGAAAAAAAATAGTAAGCGGGAATCAAAATGAGCAGTTCTTC. Translated, it gives CATRKKIVSGNQNEQFF.